This T cell receptor beta chain was documented in a study of blood T cell repertoires in COVID-19. Study-level information: COVID-19 samples collected from the United States, Italy and Spain covered acute and convalescent phases. PBMCs, B-cell-depleted T cells, or T cells were the source of the cDNA or gDNA that made up the material.

Germline lookup yields CDR1 SGHRS and CDR2 YFSETQ. V was pared by 2 bases and J by 6 bases, with 8 bases of the junction left unmatched. The CDR3 runs to 15 residues. Original processing notes: Amplifying reference gene primers gave estimates of nucleated cell counts. Assay: immunoSEQ multiplex PCR; the TCRdb copy retains only in-frame clones and omits some. That table is the source of V, J and clone size, and D and trimming were worked out from the DNA. The sample records under 150,000 clones, over 75% being singletons. What was sequenced was peripheral blood. This sequence was found in a woman in her 70s who had recovered from COVID-19. The chain combines TRBV5-1 with TRBJ1-1; 9 bases match TRBD1. DNA of the CDR3: TGCGCCAGCAGCTTACTACAGGGGGCGGTCGCTGAAGCTTTCTTT. Translating gives CASSLLQGAVAEAFF.